These 25 T cell receptor beta chains came from one sample sequenced in a study of cytotoxic CD8 clonotypes in ibrutinib-treated CLL. The data were produced by immunoSEQ multiplex PCR, yet TCRdb's version contains in-frame clones alone and is incomplete. The table records hundreds of thousands of clones, 60% to 75% of them present only once. Material: PBMCs, obtained after 24 months of ibrutinib treatment. These receptors originate from a human donor with chronic lymphocytic leukemia.

The CDR3 sequence: CASSPGQGRTGELFF. CDR3 DNA sequence: TGCGCCAGCAGCCCAGGACAGGGAAGAACCGGGGAGCTGTTTTTT. The rearrangement uses TRBV5-1 and TRBJ2-2; TRBD1 matches at 8 bases. The CDR3 covers 15 residues. Germline lookup yields CDR1 SGHRS and CDR2 YFSETQ. Trimming removed 4 bases from V and 5 bases from J; junction bases left unmatched: 7. The full variable domain, in which reference TRBV5-1 and TRBJ2-2 provide the parts outside the CDR3, is KAGVTQTPRYLIKTRGQQVTLSCSPISGHRSVSWYQQTPGQGLQFLFEYFSETQRNKGNFPGRFSGRQFSNSRSEMNVSTLELGDSALYLCASSPGQGRTGELFFGEGSRLTVL.

This clone came up a few times. The V gene is TRBV6-4, the J gene TRBJ2-7, with TRBD1 identical over 8 bases. Germline values: CDR1 MRHNA, CDR2 SNTAGT. The junction had 5 bases not matched to a gene; V was cut back by 4 bases and J by 0 bases. CDR3 length: 15 residues. The CDR3 sequence is CASSGNRGSSYEQYF. The CDR3 bases are TGTGCCAGCAGTGGTAACAGGGGGAGCTCCTACGAGCAGTACTTC.

V usage is TRBV18 and J usage is TRBJ2-3; 8 nucleotides align to TRBD2. In germline, CDR1 is KGHSH, CDR2 LQKENI. CDR3 length equals 15 residues. V lost 3 bases and J lost 5; bases outside the gene matches: 7. CDR3 region: CASSPWISGGDTQYF. Written as DNA, the CDR3 is TGTGCCAGCTCACCTTGGATCAGCGGGGGAGATACGCAGTATTTT.

The chain carries TRBV18 and TRBJ2-7; D is uncertain. This CDR3 is built from 16 residues. Trimming took off 5 bases at V and 0 bases at J, with 17 bases between the two ends. The germline CDR1 and CDR2 sequences are KGHSH and LQKENI. The CDR3, as DNA: TGTGCCAGCTCATCCTACATGGCCCAGAGCTCCTACGAGCAGTACTTC. Translation: CASSSYMAQSSYEQYF.

The chain employs TRBV28 and TRBJ2-1; D assignment may be TRBD1 or TRBD2 (6 bases each). There are 14 residues in the CDR3. CDR1 MDHEN and CDR2 SYDVKM come from the germline V gene. Trimming shortened V by 6 bases and J by 5 bases, and 14 bases separated the two germline ends. CDR3 in DNA: TGTGCCAGCAGCTACGGGGGCCCCAACAATGAGCAGTTCTTC. It encodes CASSYGGPNNEQFF.

The V call is TRBV27, the J call TRBJ2-1, with D perhaps TRBD2 (5 bases). CDR3 size: 14 residues. In germline, CDR1 is MNHEY, CDR2 SMNVEV (reference sequence). Trimming took off 0 bases at V and 3 bases at J, with 6 bases between the two ends. This CDR3 reads CASSLSADYNEQFF. The CDR3 DNA is TGTGCCAGCAGTTTATCAGCGGACTACAATGAGCAGTTCTTC.

The genes are TRBV27 and TRBJ2-1, with 8 nucleotides matching TRBD2. V was clipped by 5 bases and J by 7 bases; unmatched bases: 13. CDR1 is MNHEY, CDR2 SMNVEV, per germline (reference sequence). The CDR3 sequence is 16 residues long. In DNA form, the CDR3 reads TGTGCCAGCAGTCGAACACCGGGACTAGTAAATAATGAGCAGTTCTTC. Protein sequence: CASSRTPGLVNNEQFF.

CDR3 in amino acids: CATSRTGTVKYDSNQPQHF. As DNA, the CDR3 is TGTGCCACCAGCAGGACCGGGACAGTTAAGTACGATAGCAATCAGCCCCAGCATTTT. The chain is built from TRBV15 and TRBJ1-5; 7 bases agree with TRBD1. The ends lost 3 bases at V and 0 bases at J; junction bases unmatched: 14. CDR1 and CDR2 from the germline V gene are LNHNV and YYDKDF (reference sequence). This CDR3 is 19 amino acids long.

The chain carries TRBV29-1 and TRBJ2-2; TRBD2 is a possible D gene (5 bases). V was clipped by 6 bases and J by 0 bases, with 11 bases between them. CDR1 SQVTM and CDR2 ANQGSEA come from the germline V gene. CDR3 size: 14 residues. The CDR3 is CSVTGRSNTGELFF. The CDR3 DNA reads TGCAGCGTGACGGGGAGATCGAACACCGGGGAGCTGTTTTTT.

The genes are TRBV15 and TRBJ2-3; TRBD1 matches 7 bases. CDR1 is LNHNV and CDR2 is YYDKDF in the germline V gene (reference sequence). Losses at the gene ends were 5 bases for V and 1 base for J; bases not matched to a gene: 6. The CDR3 covers 15 residues. The CDR3, as DNA: TGTGCCACCAGCGCAGAAGGGGGCGGCACAGATACGCAGTATTTT. Translated, it gives CATSAEGGGTDTQYF.

The rearrangement links TRBV7-8 to TRBJ2-2; 10 bases align to TRBD2. After removal of 1 base from V and 3 bases from J, the junction contained 5 bases not matched to a gene. The germline V gene has CDR1 SGHVS and CDR2 FQNEAQ. CDR3 length equals 17 residues. The CDR3, as DNA: TGTGCCAGCAGCTTAGTGTCTAGCGGGAGTGACACCGGGGAGCTGTTTTTT. Residues: CASSLVSSGSDTGELFF. Variable domain in full (rest from reference TRBV7-8 and TRBJ2-2): GAGVSQSPRYKVAKRGQDVALRCDPISGHVSLFWYQQALGQGPEFLTYFQNEAQLDKSGLPSDRFFAERPEGSVSTLKIQRTQQEDSAVYLCASSLVSSGSDTGELFFGEGSRLTVL.

The V call is TRBV18, the J call TRBJ1-2, with D hard to call. This CDR3 comprises 12 residues. CDR1 is KGHSH, CDR2 LQKENI, per germline. V lost 2 bases and J 7 bases, leaving 8 bases between the germline ends. CDR3 in amino acids: CASSPDDPGYTF. The DNA for the CDR3 is TGTGCCAGCTCACCAGATGATCCTGGCTACACCTTC.

This chain connects TRBV4-2 to TRBJ2-3; TRBD1 might be the D (6 bases). The V end was cut by 1 base, the J end by 2 bases, with 10 bases between. Germline V gene data show CDR1 as LGHNA and CDR2 as YNFKEQ. This CDR3 is 15 amino acids long. The CDR3 loop reads CASSQAGQVTDTQYF. CDR3 DNA: TGTGCCAGCAGCCAAGCGGGACAAGTCACAGATACGCAGTATTTT.

The chain joins TRBV5-1 to TRBJ2-1; a weak D match, TRBD1 (5 bases). CDR1 is SGHRS, CDR2 YFSETQ, per germline. Trimming shortened V by 1 base and J by 2 bases, and 13 bases separated the two germline ends. The CDR3 has 16 residues. The CDR3 DNA is TGCGCCAGCAGCTTGCAGGGCGGTCCCGCCTACAATGAGCAGTTCTTC. It specifies CASSLQGGPAYNEQFF. Full variable domain (missing parts from reference TRBV5-1 and TRBJ2-1): KAGVTQTPRYLIKTRGQQVTLSCSPISGHRSVSWYQQTPGQGLQFLFEYFSETQRNKGNFPGRFSGRQFSNSRSEMNVSTLELGDSALYLCASSLQGGPAYNEQFFGPGTRLTVL.

The chain combines TRBV7-9 with TRBJ2-1; 9 bases line up with TRBD1. V dropped 5 bases and J dropped 8; count of bases not matched to a gene: 10. CDR3 length equals 15 residues. Per the germline V gene, CDR1 is SEHNR and CDR2 is FQNEAQ (reference sequence). Here the CDR3 reads CASSTPPGQGHEQFF. The CDR3 nucleotides are TGTGCCAGCAGCACCCCTCCGGGACAGGGCCATGAGCAGTTCTTC.

To note about this clone: The sample carries other DNA sequences with the same CDR3. The chain uses TRBV27 and TRBJ1-2; D is unclear. The CDR3 is made up of 13 amino acids. Germline loops: CDR1 MNHEY, CDR2 SMNVEV (reference sequence). V lost 3 bases and J 5 bases, leaving 10 bases between the germline ends. In nucleotides, the CDR3 is TGTGCCAGCAGTTTGCGAGGGTCGTATGGCTACACCTTC. This encodes CASSLRGSYGYTF.

The rearrangement links TRBV4-2 to TRBJ2-1, with D uncertain. Germline V gene sequence: CDR1 LGHNA, CDR2 YNFKEQ. Trimming took off 8 bases at V and 10 bases at J, with 18 bases between the two ends. The CDR3 spans 13 residues. The CDR3 protein is CASRDPGDTEQFF. In DNA, the CDR3 is TGTGCCAGCCGAGACCCCGGTGATACGGAGCAGTTCTTC.

This sequence joins TRBV4-1 and TRBJ2-7, with D uncertain. V lost 0 bases and J 4 bases, leaving 13 bases between the germline ends. Looked up from germline, CDR1 is MGHRA and CDR2 is YSYEKL. The CDR3 totals 15 residues. Here the CDR3 reads CASSQDGLEEYEQYF. The CDR3 DNA is TGCGCCAGCAGCCAAGATGGGCTAGAGGAATACGAGCAGTACTTC.

The chain couples TRBV5-1 to TRBJ2-2, with D unresolved. The CDR3 spans 14 residues. Germline lookup yields CDR1 SGHRS and CDR2 YFSETQ. The V gene lost 3 bases and the J gene lost 0 bases, with 6 bases spanning the gap. The CDR3 DNA is TGCGCCAGCAGCTCCGTAACGAACACCGGGGAGCTGTTTTTT. Its translation: CASSSVTNTGELFF.

The chain uses TRBV6-5 and TRBJ1-1; D is unresolved. This CDR3 spans 13 amino acids. Germline CDR1 and CDR2: MNHEY and SVGAGI. The V and J ends lost 8 bases and 1 base respectively, with 11 bases between them. DNA for the CDR3: TGTGCCAGCGGCCGGGAGTGGAACACTGAAGCTTTCTTT. Residues: CASGREWNTEAFF.

The chain joins TRBV6-6 to TRBJ1-2; D is uncertain. This CDR3 has 11 amino acids. The V gene's germline CDR1 is MNHNY and CDR2 SVGAGI (reference sequence). Trimming took off 6 bases at V and 5 bases at J, with 7 bases between the two ends. CDR3 amino acids: CASSRKYGYTF. DNA for the CDR3: TGTGCCAGCAGCAGAAAATATGGCTACACCTTC.

The chain uses TRBV2 and TRBJ2-7; no clear D gene. CDR3 length equals 11 residues. Germline values: CDR1 SNHLY, CDR2 FYNNEI. Trimming took 6 bases from V and 6 from J, leaving 9 bases between them. As DNA, the CDR3 is TGTGCCAGCAGCCCCTCCCTCGAGCAGTACTTC. It is translated as CASSPSLEQYF.

This clone has a handful of counts. V gene TRBV30 combines with J gene TRBJ2-7; possibly TRBD2 for D (5 bases). Germline CDR1 reads GTSNPN; CDR2 reads SVGIG (reference sequence). The CDR3 is 13 amino acids. The ends were cut back, 4 bases at V and 9 bases at J, with 19 bases in the middle. CDR3 nucleotides: TGTGCCTGGACCTCCCTTAGTGGTGGAGGGCAGTACTTC. This codes for CAWTSLSGGGQYF.

The genes are TRBV2 and TRBJ1-5; D not resolved. The ends were cut back, 6 bases at V and 1 base at J, with 13 bases in the middle. The CDR3 consists of 15 residues. Germline lookup yields CDR1 SNHLY and CDR2 FYNNEI. The CDR3 DNA sequence: TGTGCCAGCAGCGATGATAAGTTGAGCAATCAGCCCCAGCATTTT. This gives the protein CASSDDKLSNQPQHF.

The chain links TRBV7-9 to TRBJ2-3, with D unclear. The germline V gene has CDR1 SEHNR and CDR2 FQNEAQ (reference sequence). The V gene lost 1 base and the J gene lost 2 bases, with 7 bases spanning the gap. The CDR3 is made up of 14 amino acids. CDR3 amino acids: CASSLEQDTDTQYF. The DNA for the CDR3 is TGTGCCAGCAGCTTAGAGCAAGACACAGATACGCAGTATTTT.